This TCR beta chain comes out of a study of T cell repertoires in cytomegalovirus infection. Overall study context: It can be stated that public TCR beta signatures indicated CMV infection as well as a matching HLA type. Notes on the study in general: Using cumulative public TCR beta family frequency, the authors identified those who carried CMV together with the relevant HLA. HLA-C-restricted CMV clonotypes gave the most frequent clonotype in two of eight donors.

Via MiXCR, TCRdb re-called the reads, giving one row per CDR3 protein. Altogether about 530,000 distinct CDR3 sequences are present, about a quarter being singletons, with the ten largest covering under 15%. This clonotype was detected many times. What it recognizes is unknown. V was pared by 6 bases and J by 7 bases, with 5 bases of the junction left unmatched. Looked up from germline, CDR1 is SGHTA and CDR2 is FQGNSA. The length of the CDR3 is 15 residues. The V and J genes are TRBV7-2 and TRBJ2-1; TRBD2 aligns across 14 bases. The sequence was collected from a human donor in good health (CMV status not recorded). Some clones in this sample may be carry-over from other donors' samples. Sequenced sample: PBMCs. The CDR3 is CASRKGLAGENEQFF. The CDR3 coding sequence is TGTGCCAGCAGAAAGGGACTAGCGGGAGAGAATGAGCAGTTCTTC.